The 18 T cell receptor beta chains below all came from one sample that was sequenced in a study of cytomegalovirus exposure and HLA in healthy donors. The PCR was carried out with 60 Vbeta primers and 13 Jbeta primers. Generated by immunoSEQ multiplex PCR, the TCRdb table keeps only in-frame clones and is missing some. The repertoire holds 110,000 or so clones, with 75% as singletons. The sequenced sample was PBMCs. Receptors originate from a woman aged 40 to 50 in good health and CMV-seropositive.

The chain links TRBV16 to TRBJ2-7; D is possibly TRBD1 (6 bases). The V end lost 7 bases, the J end lost 2 bases, and 15 bases lay between the germline ends. Germline V CDR1 and CDR2: KGHSY, FQNENV. The CDR3 spans 14 residues. DNA of the CDR3: TGTGCCAGCACCCCCGGACAGATAACCTACGAGCAGTACTTC. It is translated as CASTPGQITYEQYF.

This rearrangement joins TRBV6-5 to TRBJ1-6, with D unclear. The CDR3 covers 12 residues. From germline, CDR1 is MNHEY and CDR2 SVGAGI. V shed 5 bases and J shed 10 bases, with 9 bases lying between them. The chain's CDR3 is CASSLRGSPLHF. Here the CDR3 DNA reads TGTGCCAGCAGTCTCCGGGGATCACCCCTCCACTTT.

This clone was recorded once. The V and J genes are TRBV7-6 and TRBJ2-2; weak D call: TRBD2 (5 bases). This CDR3 has 15 residues. Trimming took 4 bases from V and 0 from J, leaving 9 bases between them. Germline CDR1 reads SGHVS; CDR2 reads FNYEAQ. CDR3 sequence: CASSSLATNTGELFF. The CDR3 DNA is TGTGCCAGCAGCTCCCTAGCTACGAACACCGGGGAGCTGTTTTTT.

For the CDR3, the DNA is TGTGCCAGCACCGAAGACAGGGCGAACACTGAAGCTTTCTTT. Amino acids: CASTEDRANTEAFF. V and J are TRBV2 and TRBJ1-1, with 7 positions matching TRBD1. Germline values: CDR1 SNHLY, CDR2 FYNNEI. With 7 bases clipped from V and 1 base from J, the junction kept 6 bases outside the gene matches. This CDR3 has 14 amino acids.

The V gene is TRBV5-1, the J gene TRBJ1-5, with D hard to call. Germline CDR1 is SGHRS and CDR2 is YFSETQ. Deletions cut 1 base from V and 4 bases from J, with 12 bases between. The CDR3 length is 15 residues. CDR3 amino acids: CASSLSDYRNQPQHF. DNA of the CDR3: TGCGCCAGCAGCTTGTCAGACTACCGGAATCAGCCCCAGCATTTT. The variable domain in full, with the rest retrieved from reference TRBV5-1 and TRBJ1-5, is KAGVTQTPRYLIKTRGQQVTLSCSPISGHRSVSWYQQTPGQGLQFLFEYFSETQRNKGNFPGRFSGRQFSNSRSEMNVSTLELGDSALYLCASSLSDYRNQPQHFGDGTRLSIL.

The V and J genes are TRBV7-8 and TRBJ2-7, with D possibly being TRBD2 (5 bases). CDR1 is SGHVS and CDR2 is FQNEAQ in the germline V gene. V was trimmed by 4 bases and J by 5 bases, leaving 9 bases between them. The CDR3 covers 12 residues. The CDR3 DNA reads as TGTGCCAGCAGCTCTAGCATCCACGAGCAGTACTTC. It codes for CASSSSIHEQYF.

There are a few counts of this clone. The V and J genes are TRBV10-3 and TRBJ2-6, with no clear D. The CDR3 sequence is 14 residues long. CDR1 and CDR2 from the germline V gene are ENHRY and SYGVKD. Trimming left V 10 bases short and J 0 bases short, with 10 bases between. The CDR3 DNA is TGTGCCACCCCCCAACACTCTGGGGCCAACGTCCTGACTTTC. Translation gives CATPQHSGANVLTF.

This clone was seen more than once but under ten times. The CDR3 DNA sequence: TGTGCCAGCAGCTTGGCCGTTGCCAGGGGTTCCCACGAGCAGTACTTC. Its protein is CASSLAVARGSHEQYF. This sequence joins TRBV5-5 and TRBJ2-7, with TRBD1 as a possible D gene (6 bases). This CDR3 has 16 residues. Deletions cut 0 bases from V and 5 bases from J, with 18 bases between. Germline CDR1 and CDR2: SGHKS and YYEKEE (reference sequence). The whole variable domain, filled in from reference TRBV5-5 and TRBJ2-7, reads DAGVTQSPTHLIKTRGQQVTLRCSPISGHKSVSWYQQVLGQGPQFIFQYYEKEERGRGNFPDRFSARQFPNYSSELNVNALLLGDSALYLCASSLAVARGSHEQYFGPGTRLTVT.

This clone was found a few times. The chain recombines TRBV10-3 with TRBJ1-3; D is unclear. The ends were cut back, 0 bases at V and 0 bases at J, with 6 bases in the middle. This CDR3 is built from 15 residues. Germline CDR1 and CDR2: ENHRY and SYGVKD. CDR3 nucleotide sequence: TGTGCCATCAGTGAGTCGGGGAGCTCTGGAAACACCATATATTTT. Protein sequence: CAISESGSSGNTIYF.

The genes are TRBV6-5 and TRBJ2-5; 8 nucleotides align to TRBD1. V lost 3 bases, J lost 2 bases, and 8 bases stayed unmatched. The germline gives CDR1 MNHEY, CDR2 SVGAGI. The length of the CDR3 is 16 residues. CDR3 protein: CASSYWGTGLQETQYF. The DNA for the CDR3 is TGTGCCAGCAGTTATTGGGGGACAGGTCTGCAAGAGACCCAGTACTTC.

This clone came up once. J is TRBJ2-1 and V is TRBV5-4; perhaps TRBD2 as D (7 bases). Germline assignment: CDR1 SGHNT and CDR2 YYREEE (reference sequence). The V end was cut by 4 bases, the J end by 8 bases, with 16 bases between. The CDR3 is 14 amino acids. Here the CDR3 DNA reads TGTGCCAGCAGCCTCGATCCGGGGGGCCATGAGCAGTTCTTC. Its translation is CASSLDPGGHEQFF.

The chain is built from TRBV19 and TRBJ2-5; no clear D. The CDR3 extends over 15 amino acids. Looked up from germline, CDR1 is LNHDA and CDR2 is SQIVND (reference sequence). V was trimmed by 0 bases and J by 5 bases, leaving 13 bases between them. As DNA, the CDR3 is TGTGCCAGTAGTATAGATGTGGGCCGGAAGGAGACCCAGTACTTC. Its translation: CASSIDVGRKETQYF.

The chain carries TRBV7-2 and TRBJ2-3; D not certain. Germline CDR1 SGHTA, CDR2 FQGNSA. V lost 2 bases and J 1 base, leaving 7 bases between the germline ends. The CDR3 is made up of 14 amino acids. CDR3 amino acids: CASSLLAGTDTQYF. The CDR3 DNA is TGTGCCAGCAGCTTATTGGCCGGCACAGATACGCAGTATTTT.

CDR3 sequence reads: CASSQSTDTQYF. The CDR3 bases are TGTGCCAGTAGTCAGAGCACAGATACGCAGTATTTT. The chain carries TRBV19 and TRBJ2-3, with D unclear. V was trimmed by 5 bases and J by 0 bases, leaving 3 bases between them. The CDR3 runs to 12 residues. In germline, CDR1 is LNHDA, CDR2 SQIVND (reference sequence). Full variable domain (rest looked up from reference TRBV19 and TRBJ2-3): DGGITQSPKYLFRKEGQNVTLSCEQNLNHDAMYWYRQDPGQGLRLIYYSQIVNDFQKGDIAEGYSVSREKKESFPLTVTSAQKNPTAFYLCASSQSTDTQYFGPGTRLTVL.

The rearrangement links TRBV5-4 to TRBJ2-7; possibly TRBD2 for D (5 bases). The germline CDR1 and CDR2 sequences are SGHNT and YYREEE (reference sequence). CDR3 length: 15 residues. V gave up 0 bases and J gave up 2 bases, with 12 bases separating them. CDR3 coding DNA: TGTGCCAGCAGCTTGGCGGAAGGGAGTCCCTACGAGCAGTACTTC. Translated: CASSLAEGSPYEQYF.

The chain combines TRBV5-1 with TRBJ2-5, with 8 bases aligning to TRBD2. Germline CDR1 is SGHRS and CDR2 is YFSETQ. The CDR3 has 16 residues. V lost 1 base and J lost 4; bases outside the gene matches: 9. CDR3 nucleotide sequence: TGCGCCAGCAGCTTGAGGGGGATTAGCGGGGCAGAGACCCAGTACTTC. This translates into CASSLRGISGAETQYF.

The chain carries TRBV6-5 and TRBJ2-5; the D is unclear. The J call is uncertain, as TRBJ2-7 better fits the DNA end. CDR3 length: 15 residues. In germline, CDR1 is MNHEY, CDR2 SVGAGI. The CDR3 loop reads CASSLSVTFSYEQYF. DNA for the CDR3: TGTGCCAGCAGTTTATCGGTGACATTCTCCTACGAGCAGTACTTC.

Details on this clone: The sample has other DNA sequences that encode this CDR3 too. The V gene is TRBV6-5, the J gene TRBJ1-6; unclear D gene. In germline, CDR1 is MNHEY, CDR2 SVGAGI. There are 14 residues in the CDR3. Deletions cut 0 bases from V and 7 bases from J, with 7 bases between. The CDR3, as DNA: TGTGCCAGCAGTTACTCTGGCAGAAATTCACCCCTCCACTTT. This sequence encodes CASSYSGRNSPLHF.